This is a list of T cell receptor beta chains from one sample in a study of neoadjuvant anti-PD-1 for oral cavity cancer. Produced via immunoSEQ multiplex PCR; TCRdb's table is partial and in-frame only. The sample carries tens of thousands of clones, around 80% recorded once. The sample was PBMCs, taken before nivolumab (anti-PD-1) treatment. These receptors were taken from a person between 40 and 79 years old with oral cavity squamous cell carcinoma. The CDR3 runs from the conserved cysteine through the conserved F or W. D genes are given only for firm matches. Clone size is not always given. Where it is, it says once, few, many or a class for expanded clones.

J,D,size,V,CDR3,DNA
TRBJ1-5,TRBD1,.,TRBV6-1,CASRLQGPYNQPQHF,TGTGCCAGCAGGTTACAGGGGCCCTACAATCAGCCCCAGCATTTT
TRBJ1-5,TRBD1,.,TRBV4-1,CASNNNPYKTGSLKQPQHF,TGCGCCAGCAATAACAACCCCTACAAGACAGGGAGTCTTAAGCAGCCCCAGCATTTT
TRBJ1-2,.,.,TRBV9,CASSVGTGNGYTF,TGTGCCAGCAGCGTGGGGACGGGAAATGGCTACACCTTC
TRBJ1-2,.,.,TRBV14,CASSQDKGSYYGYTF,TGTGCCAGCAGCCAAGATAAGGGCAGCTACTATGGCTACACCTTC
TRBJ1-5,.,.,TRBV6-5,CASSGGTGNQPQHF,TGTGCCAGCAGTGGAGGGACCGGCAATCAGCCCCAGCATTTT
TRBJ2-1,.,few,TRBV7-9,CASSLGGRNEQFF,TGTGCCAGCAGCTTAGGAGGGCGGAATGAGCAGTTCTTC
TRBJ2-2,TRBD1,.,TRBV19,CASSQRTGGPGELFF,TGTGCCAGTAGTCAGCGGACAGGGGGGCCCGGGGAGCTGTTTTTT
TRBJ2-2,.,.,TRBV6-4,CASTPDSSNTGELFF,TGTGCCAGCACCCCCGACAGTTCGAACACCGGGGAGCTGTTTTTT
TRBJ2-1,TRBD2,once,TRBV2,CASSGGSGRSYNEQFF,TGTGCCAGCAGTGGGGGTAGCGGGAGATCTTACAATGAGCAGTTCTTC
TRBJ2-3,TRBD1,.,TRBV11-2,CASSLGGTGGVDTQYF,TGTGCCAGCAGCTTAGGGGGCACAGGGGGCGTCGATACGCAGTATTTT
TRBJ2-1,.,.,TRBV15,CATSRGSQAHEQFF,TGTGCCACCAGCAGAGGCTCTCAGGCCCATGAGCAGTTCTTC
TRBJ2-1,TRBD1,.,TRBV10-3,CAISESTGIPYNEQFF,TGTGCCATCAGTGAGTCGACAGGGATCCCCTACAATGAGCAGTTCTTC
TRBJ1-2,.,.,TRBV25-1,CASSEDRSNYGYTF,TGTGCCAGCAGTGAAGACAGATCTAACTATGGCTACACCTTC
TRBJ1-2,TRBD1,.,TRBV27,CASRRQGGYGYTF,TGTGCCAGCAGAAGACAGGGAGGCTATGGCTACACCTTC
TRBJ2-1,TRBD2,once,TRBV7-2,CASSPLGTSRINEQFF,TGTGCCAGCAGCCCCCTGGGGACTAGCCGGATCAATGAGCAGTTCTTC
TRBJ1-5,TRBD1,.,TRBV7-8,CASSTYRGGSNQPQHF,TGTGCCAGCAGCACGTACAGGGGAGGCAGCAATCAGCCCCAGCATTTT
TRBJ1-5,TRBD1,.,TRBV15,CATSTDRVQPQHF,TGTGCCACCAGCACGGACAGGGTTCAGCCCCAGCATTTT
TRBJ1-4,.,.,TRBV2,CASKGTNEKLFF,TGTGCCAGCAAGGGGACTAATGAAAAACTGTTTTTT
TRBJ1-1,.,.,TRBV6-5,CASKVGVNTEAFF,TGTGCCAGCAAGGTGGGGGTGAACACTGAAGCTTTCTTT
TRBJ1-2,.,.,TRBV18,CASSSEFEGVNYGYTF,TGTGCCAGCTCATCAGAGTTTGAGGGTGTAAACTATGGCTACACCTTC
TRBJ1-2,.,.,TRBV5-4,CASSLVSRVVYGYTF,TGTGCCAGCAGCTTGGTTAGCAGGGTCGTCTATGGCTACACCTTC
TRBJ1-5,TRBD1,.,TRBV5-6,CASSLGQGVDQPQHF,TGTGCCAGCAGCTTAGGACAGGGGGTTGACCAGCCCCAGCATTTT
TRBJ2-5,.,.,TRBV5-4,CASSFVTGGGETQYF,TGTGCCAGCAGCTTCGTGACGGGGGGCGGGGAGACCCAGTACTTC
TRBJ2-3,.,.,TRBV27,CASSSMGLADTQYF,TGTGCCAGCAGTTCAATGGGACTTGCAGATACGCAGTATTTT